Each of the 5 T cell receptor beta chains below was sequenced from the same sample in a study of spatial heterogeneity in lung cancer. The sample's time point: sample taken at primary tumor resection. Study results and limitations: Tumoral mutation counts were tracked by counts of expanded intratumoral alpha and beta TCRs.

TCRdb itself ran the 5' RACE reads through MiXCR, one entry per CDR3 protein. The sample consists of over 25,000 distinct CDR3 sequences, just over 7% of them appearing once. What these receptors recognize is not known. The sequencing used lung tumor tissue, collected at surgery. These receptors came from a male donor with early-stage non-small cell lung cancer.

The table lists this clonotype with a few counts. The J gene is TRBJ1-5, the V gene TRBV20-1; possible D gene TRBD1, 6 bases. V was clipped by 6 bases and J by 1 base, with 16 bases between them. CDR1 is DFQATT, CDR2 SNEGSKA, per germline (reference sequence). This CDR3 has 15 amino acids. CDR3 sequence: CSAIPGASSNQPQHF. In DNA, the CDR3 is TGCAGTGCGATCCCGGGGGCGTCGAGCAATCAGCCCCAGCATTTT.

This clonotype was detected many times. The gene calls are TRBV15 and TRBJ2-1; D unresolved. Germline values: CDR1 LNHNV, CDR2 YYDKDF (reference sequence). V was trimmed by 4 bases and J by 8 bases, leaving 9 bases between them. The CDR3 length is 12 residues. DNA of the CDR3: TGTGCCACCAGCACCGGGTTCGATGAGCAGTTCTTC. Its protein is CATSTGFDEQFF.

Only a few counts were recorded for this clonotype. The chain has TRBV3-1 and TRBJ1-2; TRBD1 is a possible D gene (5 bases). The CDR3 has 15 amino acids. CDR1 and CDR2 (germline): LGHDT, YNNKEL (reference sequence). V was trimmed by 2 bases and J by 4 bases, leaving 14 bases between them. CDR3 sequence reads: CASSQSLDSRYGYTF. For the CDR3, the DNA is TGTGCCAGCAGCCAATCCCTTGACAGTCGCTATGGCTACACCTTC.

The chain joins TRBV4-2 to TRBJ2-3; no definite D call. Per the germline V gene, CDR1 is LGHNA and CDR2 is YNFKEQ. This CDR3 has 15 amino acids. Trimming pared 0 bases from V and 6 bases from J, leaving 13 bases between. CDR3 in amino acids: CASSQDETSPDTQYF. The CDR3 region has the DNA TGTGCCAGCAGCCAAGATGAAACTTCCCCCGATACGCAGTATTTT.

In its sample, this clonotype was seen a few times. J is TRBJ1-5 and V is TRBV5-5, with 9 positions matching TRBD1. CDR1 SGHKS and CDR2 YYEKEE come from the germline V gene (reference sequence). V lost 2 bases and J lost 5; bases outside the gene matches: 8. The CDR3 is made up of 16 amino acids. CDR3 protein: CASSFGDRVFYQPQHF. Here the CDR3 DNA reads TGTGCCAGCAGCTTCGGGGACAGGGTATTCTATCAGCCCCAGCATTTT.